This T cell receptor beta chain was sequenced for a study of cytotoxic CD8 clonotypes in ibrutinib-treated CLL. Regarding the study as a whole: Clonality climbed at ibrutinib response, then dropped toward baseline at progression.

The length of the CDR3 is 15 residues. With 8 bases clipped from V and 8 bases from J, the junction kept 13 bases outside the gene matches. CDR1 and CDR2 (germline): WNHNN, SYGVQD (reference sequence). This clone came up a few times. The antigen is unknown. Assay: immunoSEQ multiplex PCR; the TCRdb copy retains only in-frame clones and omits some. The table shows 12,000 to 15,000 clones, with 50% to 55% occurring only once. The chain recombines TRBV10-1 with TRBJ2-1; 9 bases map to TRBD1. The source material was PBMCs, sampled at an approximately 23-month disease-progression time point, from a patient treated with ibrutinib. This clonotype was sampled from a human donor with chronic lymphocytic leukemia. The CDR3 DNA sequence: TGCGCCAGCTCTGAGGGACAGGGTCTTCTCTATGAGCAGTTCTTC. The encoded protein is CASSEGQGLLYEQFF.